This T cell receptor beta chain originates from a study of tumour-infiltrating T cells in Burkitt lymphoma. Whole-study context: Overall and progression-free survival were predicted by productive clonality.

CDR3 length: 13 amino acids. Germline V gives CDR1 SNHLY, CDR2 FYNNEI. Trimming took 7 bases from V and 8 from J, leaving 14 bases between them. Clones were read by immunoSEQ multiplex PCR, and TCRdb kept only the in-frame ones, dropping some. The repertoire holds 840 or so clones, with roughly three quarters as singletons. This clonotype was obtained from a human donor with diffuse large B-cell lymphoma. Some clones in this sample may be carry-over from other donors' samples. Specimen: tumor tissue. The J gene is TRBJ1-4, the V gene TRBV2; D might be TRBD1 (5 bases). CDR3 protein: CASIRGLGEKLFF. Written as DNA, the CDR3 is TGTGCCAGCATTCGGGGCTTGGGGGAAAAACTGTTTTTT.